The T cell receptor beta chain under discussion was sequenced for a study of cytomegalovirus exposure and HLA in healthy donors. PCR amplification relied on 60 Vbeta primers (plus 13 Jbeta primers). Here immunoSEQ multiplex PCR was the method, and the copy in TCRdb shows in-frame clones only, minus some. The repertoire holds over 80,000 clones, 73% seen once, with over 3% in the top ten. This CDR3 is built from 16 residues. Germline lookup yields CDR1 KGHSH and CDR2 LQKENI. Trimming took off 2 bases at V and 4 bases at J, with 17 bases between the two ends. Note on this clone: Its antigen is still unknown.

Study-level points and caveats: Of the V segments, some could not be distinguished, including TRBV6-2 and TRBV6-3, and were excluded.

The source material was PBMCs. The chain employs TRBV18 and TRBJ1-2; D ambiguous. The receptor's source is a man aged 40-50 years in good health and CMV-seronegative. CDR3 protein: CASSPEGPGVGYGYTF. The CDR3 DNA reads as TGTGCCAGCTCACCAGAAGGGCCCGGGGTCGGCTATGGCTACACCTTC.